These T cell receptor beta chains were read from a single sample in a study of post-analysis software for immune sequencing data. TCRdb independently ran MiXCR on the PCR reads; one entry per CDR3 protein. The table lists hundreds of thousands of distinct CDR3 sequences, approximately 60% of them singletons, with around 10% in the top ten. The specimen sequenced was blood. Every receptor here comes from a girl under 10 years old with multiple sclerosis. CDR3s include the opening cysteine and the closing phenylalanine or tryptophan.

CSARRGRNYEQYF TRBJ2-7 TRBV20-1 13
CASSVGMRGYEQYF - TRBV9 14
CASSWLVPGSGTGYEQYF TRBJ2-7 TRBV5-1 18
CASSESWTSGGVLEQYF TRBJ2-5 TRBV10-1 17
CSVPGRYSNEQFF TRBJ2-1 TRBV20-1 13
CASGETGIEETQYF TRBJ2-5 TRBV6-6 14
CASSLGTGSEAFF TRBJ1-1 TRBV7-9 13
CASSNRGGYEQYF TRBJ2-7 TRBV6-1 13
CASSLAGDQFF - TRBV12-3/TRBV12-4 11
CASSPSEVYNEQFF TRBJ2-1 TRBV7-8 14
CASSPKRLFMDEQFF TRBJ2-1 TRBV19 15
CASSRRGIHEKLFF TRBJ1-4 TRBV25-1 14
CASGQTSTDTQYF TRBJ2-3 TRBV2 13
CAISESGTSGSTGDTQYF TRBJ2-3 TRBV10-3 18
CASSQVRGQETQYF TRBJ2-5 TRBV4-3 14
CASSEFGEGTSSGANVLTF TRBJ2-6 TRBV25-1 19
CASSLGGAGSTDTQYF TRBJ2-3 TRBV11-2 16
CASSLRLGSSYNEQFF TRBJ2-1 TRBV5-1 16
CASRRIISRDTQYF TRBJ2-3 TRBV6-1 14
CATSVQGRETQYF TRBJ2-5 TRBV24-1 13
CASSHPDGAEEDEQFF TRBJ2-1 TRBV4-2 16
CAITERSTYNEQFF TRBJ2-1 TRBV10-3 14
CASSQDPHHEQYF TRBJ2-7 TRBV3-1 13